This T cell receptor beta chain is drawn from a study of blood T cells in healthy people across ages. The V gene's germline CDR1 is DFQATT and CDR2 SNEGSKA (reference sequence). V was clipped by 5 bases and J by 4 bases, with 9 bases between them. The CDR3 length is 11 residues. PCR was performed a second time for about 7 to 11 cycles using a sample-barcoded 5' primer and a J-beta primer mix. One entry per CDR3 protein results from TCRdb running MiXCR on the 5' RACE reads. The sample records around 1,000,000 distinct CDR3 sequences, under 30% being singletons. The sample also formed part of further work on T cells of mothers and their children.

The sequenced material came from blood. The sequence was obtained from a girl aged 2-10 years in good health. The chain combines TRBV20-1 with TRBJ2-7; D call uncertain. This chain's CDR3 is CSAGVEYEQYF. The CDR3 nucleotides are TGCAGTGCTGGGGTGGAATACGAGCAGTACTTC.